This entry features one T cell receptor beta chain sequence. No antigen is known for it. This specimen belongs to a study of monozygotic twins with inflammatory bowel disease. Study-wide results and limits: IBD patients showed reduced TCRbeta diversity (inverse Simpson) versus healthy co-twins.

The CDR3 extends over 12 amino acids. The germline CDR1 and CDR2 sequences are SQVTM and ANQGSEA. Both the TCRalpha cDNA and the TCRbeta cDNA were taken through two nested PCRs, lasting approximately 16 and 10 cycles. Following a re-call of the 5' RACE reads, TCRdb has one entry per CDR3 protein and lacks DNA. This sample's clone table lists around 220,000 distinct CDR3 sequences. This clonotype originated in a human donor with ulcerative colitis or Crohn's disease, or a healthy co-twin of an affected twin (not recorded which). The J gene is TRBJ2-3, the V gene TRBV29-1. Sequenced material: blood. CDR3 residues: CSVSTNTDTQYF.